Each of the 9 T cell receptor beta chains below was sequenced from the same sample in a study of shared clonotypes between healthy human individuals. Generated by immunoSEQ multiplex PCR, the TCRdb table keeps only in-frame clones and is missing some. The sample carries about 2.3 million clones, just over 90% recorded once. The sample taken for sequencing was naive CD4+ T cells from PBMCs. Subset specified: CD45RA+ positively selected. The receptors derive from a young man in good health. Some clones in this sample may be carry-over from other donors' samples.

This clone was counted between two and nine times. The rearrangement links TRBV7-8 to TRBJ1-2; D possibly corresponds to TRBD1 (5 bases). Trimming removed 6 bases from V and 4 bases from J, with 12 bases in between. The CDR3 spans 13 residues. CDR1 and CDR2 from the germline V gene are SGHVS and FQNEAQ. CDR3 sequence (DNA): TGTGCCAGCAGTCCCGGCGGGGGCTATGGCTACACCTTC. Residues: CASSPGGGYGYTF. Using reference TRBV7-8 and TRBJ1-2 for the parts outside the CDR3, the full variable domain is GAGVSQSPRYKVAKRGQDVALRCDPISGHVSLFWYQQALGQGPEFLTYFQNEAQLDKSGLPSDRFFAERPEGSVSTLKIQRTQQEDSAVYLCASSPGGGYGYTFGSGTRLTVV.

The chain employs TRBV15 and TRBJ2-1; 7 nucleotides agree with TRBD1. CDR3 size: 16 residues. J gave up 6 bases and V 1 base, and 9 bases lay outside the gene matches. The germline gives CDR1 LNHNV, CDR2 YYDKDF (reference sequence). CDR3 DNA sequence: TGTGCCACCAGCAGAGCGGACAGGACAGCCCCCAATGAGCAGTTCTTC. The encoded protein is CATSRADRTAPNEQFF.

This clone came up a few times. The CDR3 coding sequence is TGTGCCAGTAGTGACACCTCGGGCCGCTATGGCTACACCTTC. The encoded protein is CASSDTSGRYGYTF. The chain is built from TRBV19 and TRBJ1-2, with unresolved D. CDR3 length: 14 residues. Germline loops: CDR1 LNHDA, CDR2 SQIVND (reference sequence). The V gene lost 5 bases and the J gene lost 4 bases, with 14 bases spanning the gap. Full variable domain (remainder filled in from reference TRBV19 and TRBJ1-2): DGGITQSPKYLFRKEGQNVTLSCEQNLNHDAMYWYRQDPGQGLRLIYYSQIVNDFQKGDIAEGYSVSREKKESFPLTVTSAQKNPTAFYLCASSDTSGRYGYTFGSGTRLTVV.

The chain couples TRBV5-4 to TRBJ2-1; 7 bases line up with TRBD2. The CDR3 has 17 amino acids. CDR1 and CDR2 (germline): SGHNT, YYREEE (reference sequence). J lost 2 bases, V lost 3 bases, and 11 bases had no gene match. The CDR3 is CASSSTGSAGTYNEQFF. The CDR3 DNA is TGTGCCAGCAGCTCGACCGGGTCAGCGGGGACCTACAATGAGCAGTTCTTC.

J is TRBJ2-4 and V is TRBV2; D remains unclear. Germline CDR1 reads SNHLY; CDR2 reads FYNNEI. Trimming stripped 4 bases from V and 5 bases from J, with 15 bases between. The CDR3 sequence is 15 residues long. CDR3 protein: CASSVKDGRQNIQYF. The CDR3 nucleotides read TGTGCCAGCAGTGTGAAGGACGGCAGACAAAACATTCAGTACTTC.

The chain links TRBV18 to TRBJ2-2, with 7 positions matching TRBD2. V gave up 2 bases and J gave up 0 bases; unmatched junction bases: 6. CDR3 length: 17 residues. Germline CDR1 and CDR2: KGHSH and LQKENI. CDR3 protein: CASSPDVLAANTGELFF. In DNA, the CDR3 is TGTGCCAGCTCACCAGATGTCCTAGCGGCGAACACCGGGGAGCTGTTTTTT.

Notes on this clone: Other DNA sequences in this sample translate to the same CDR3. The gene calls are TRBV15 and TRBJ1-2; 7 bases map to TRBD1. The CDR3 length is 13 residues. Germline-derived CDR1 and CDR2 are LNHNV and YYDKDF (reference sequence). With 1 base clipped from V and 4 bases from J, the junction kept 0 bases outside the gene matches. The CDR3: CATSRGQGYGYTF. CDR3 coding DNA: TGTGCCACCAGCAGAGGACAGGGCTATGGCTACACCTTC.

This clone was seen just once. The CDR3 protein is CASSLQGGLSYEQYF. The CDR3 coding sequence is TGTGCCAGCAGCCTTCAGGGGGGGCTCTCCTACGAGCAGTACTTC. V is TRBV6-1 and J is TRBJ2-7; tentatively, D is TRBD1 or TRBD2 (7 bases each). From germline, CDR1 is MNHNS and CDR2 SASEGT. The V and J ends lost 6 bases and 0 bases respectively, with 15 bases between them. The CDR3 has 15 residues.

This clone was seen a few times. Other DNA sequences within the sample encode an identical CDR3. CDR3 sequence reads: CASSLEGYEQYF. CDR3 coding DNA: TGCGCCAGCAGCTTAGAAGGATACGAGCAGTACTTC. The rearrangement uses TRBV5-1 and TRBJ2-7; D is ambiguous. Trimming took off 2 bases at V and 4 bases at J, with 7 bases between the two ends. Per germline, CDR1 SGHRS and CDR2 YFSETQ. This CDR3 has 12 amino acids.